The rows below give T cell receptor beta chains drawn from one sample of a study of CD8 T cells in ankylosing spondylitis. One entry per CDR3 protein results from TCRdb running MiXCR on the 5' RACE reads. The table lists around 230,000 distinct CDR3 sequences, around 9.2% of them singletons, with 6.8% in the top ten. Sequencing was carried out using blood, either unsorted or a sorted T cell fraction (not recorded which). All receptors derive from a male donor with ankylosing spondylitis or in good health (not recorded which). Each CDR3 is given with its conserved first and last residue. Each record gives: clone size, D gene, V gene, J gene, CDR3 length, CDR3 DNA, CDR3 protein. The D gene is left open where the match is weak. Size tells how often a clone was seen (once, few, many) or the class of an expanded clone, and some rows leave it out.

many	.	TRBV6-2/TRBV6-3	TRBJ1-5	14	TGTGCCAGCAGTTTTCGAAGGGGAGGACAGCCCCAGCATTTT	CASSFRRGGQPQHF
.	.	TRBV21-1	TRBJ2-5	16	TGTGCCAGCAGCACTCGACAGGGAGGCCCCTTCGAGACCCAGTACTTC	CASSTRQGGPFETQYF
many	.	TRBV5-1	TRBJ1-1	13	TGCGCCAGCAGCTTGATGGGGAACACTGAAGCTTTCTTT	CASSLMGNTEAFF
many	.	TRBV12-3/TRBV12-4	TRBJ2-7	13	TGTGCCAGCAGCCTCCAGAGTGATTACGAGCAGTACTTC	CASSLQSDYEQYF
many	.	TRBV7-8	TRBJ2-2	11	TGTGCCAGCAGGGAGTACGGGGAGCTGTTTTTT	CASREYGELFF
many	.	TRBV20-1	TRBJ2-4	13	TGCAGTGCAACTGACCTAGCCAAAAACATTCAGTACTTC	CSATDLAKNIQYF
many	TRBD1	TRBV7-8	TRBJ2-3	16	TGTGCCAGCAGCAATAGCCCGGGACAGGTAACAGATACGCAGTATTTT	CASSNSPGQVTDTQYF
many	.	TRBV3-1	TRBJ2-2	14	TGTGCCAGCAGCCAAGCGGGGACCACCGGGGAGCTGTTTTTT	CASSQAGTTGELFF
many	.	TRBV5-1	TRBJ2-2	15	TGCGCCAGCAGCTTGGCCGATTCTGGGGCCGGGGAGCTGTTTTTT	CASSLADSGAGELFF
many	.	TRBV6-2/TRBV6-3	TRBJ2-3	15	TGTGCCAGCAGCCGGGCCTCGAGAGGCACAGATACGCAGTATTTT	CASSRASRGTDTQYF
.	TRBD2	TRBV4-3	TRBJ2-5	16	TGCGCCAGCAGCCAAGATAGACTAGCGGGAAAAGAGACCCAGTACTTC	CASSQDRLAGKETQYF
many	.	TRBV30	TRBJ2-2	15	TGTGCCTGGAGTGTACTACCCAGTCCGGGCGGGGAGCTGTTTTTT	CAWSVLPSPGGELFF
few	.	TRBV7-2	TRBJ1-4	15	TGTGCCAGCAGCTTGGATGGACAGAAAAATGAAAAACTGTTTTTT	CASSLDGQKNEKLFF
many	.	TRBV12-3/TRBV12-4	TRBJ1-1	10	TGTGCCAGCAGTTTAGGCCGTACTTTCTTT	CASSLGRTFF
many	TRBD2	TRBV12-3/TRBV12-4	TRBJ2-1	16	TGTGCCAGCAACCTGGGCGGGGGGGCGTCAGGGAATGAGCAGTTCTTC	CASNLGGGASGNEQFF
many	.	TRBV20-1	TRBJ1-1	14	TGCAGTGCTACCTCACGGGGGGCGTGGGGTGAAGCTTTCTTT	CSATSRGAWGEAFF
.	.	TRBV5-5	TRBJ1-1	17	TGTGCCAGCACCCTAGGACAGTCAAGGGAGTTGAACACTGAAGCTTTCTTT	CASTLGQSRELNTEAFF
few	TRBD1	TRBV7-2	TRBJ1-6	14	TGTGCCAGCAGCTTGGGACAGGAAGATTCACCCCTCCACTTT	CASSLGQEDSPLHF
many	.	TRBV14	TRBJ2-1	14	TGTGCCAGCAGCCAAGACGGGACCTACAATGAGCAGTTCTTC	CASSQDGTYNEQFF
few	.	TRBV24-1	TRBJ1-5	13	TGTGCCACCAGTCTAGGGCGGAATCAGCCCCAGCATTTT	CATSLGRNQPQHF
few	.	TRBV10-3	TRBJ2-5	14	TGTGCCACCCAAGTTGGAGGGGTAGGGGAGACCCAGTACTTC	CATQVGGVGETQYF
many	TRBD2	TRBV11-1	TRBJ2-7	15	TGTGCCAGCAGCCCCAAGAGTAGCGGGAGTTCCGAGCAGTACTTC	CASSPKSSGSSEQYF
many	TRBD1	TRBV5-1	TRBJ1-1	17	TGCGCCAGCAGCTTCCCGAGGGTGGGACAGGCGAACACTGAAGCTTTCTTT	CASSFPRVGQANTEAFF
few	TRBD2	TRBV4-1	TRBJ2-3	19	TGCGCCAGCAGCCAAGATCTACGGCTAGCGGGGAAAAAGGAAGATACGCAGTATTTT	CASSQDLRLAGKKEDTQYF
many	.	TRBV5-1	TRBJ1-3	16	TGCGCCAGCAGCTTGGCCCGGCCCAGGGCTGGAAACACCATATATTTT	CASSLARPRAGNTIYF
many	.	TRBV3-1	TRBJ2-7	15	TGTGCCAGCAGTCGTAGCTGGGGTAGCGCCGACGAGCAGTACTTC	CASSRSWGSADEQYF
many	TRBD2	TRBV5-5	TRBJ2-2	15	TGTGCCAGCAGCTTCCGGACTAGCCTCTCCGGGGAGCTGTTTTTT	CASSFRTSLSGELFF
.	.	TRBV20-1	TRBJ2-7	11	TGCAGTGTCCCGGACAGTCCCGCACAGTACTTC	CSVPDSPAQYF
many	TRBD1	TRBV9	TRBJ2-5	16	TGTGCCAGCAGCACGTCCGGGACAGGGCATACGGAGACCCAGTACTTC	CASSTSGTGHTETQYF
many	.	TRBV29-1	TRBJ1-2	15	TGCAGCGTGTGGTCCCAAGGGTTGACGAACTATGGCTACACCTTC	CSVWSQGLTNYGYTF
.	TRBD2	TRBV12-3/TRBV12-4	TRBJ2-2	15	TGTGCCAGCAGTTCGGCTAGCGGGGGGACCGGGGAGCTGTTTTTT	CASSSASGGTGELFF